This passage covers 28 T cell receptor beta chains from one sample sequenced in a study of blood T cell repertoires in COVID-19. TCRdb's table, derived via immunoSEQ multiplex PCR, lists solely in-frame clones and lacks some. The sample consists of roughly 240,000 clones, roughly 85% of them appearing once. Material: PBMCs or T cells enriched from blood (not recorded which). These receptors were taken from a woman between 50 and 59 years old with acute COVID-19.

This rearrangement joins TRBV4-1 to TRBJ2-1, with D possibly being TRBD1 (5 bases). The CDR3 covers 16 residues. CDR1 MGHRA and CDR2 YSYEKL come from the germline V gene. Trimming shortened V by 0 bases and J by 0 bases, and 9 bases separated the two germline ends. DNA for the CDR3: TGCGCCAGCAGCCAAGAGGGGCCAAGCTCCTACAATGAGCAGTTCTTC. Translating it yields CASSQEGPSSYNEQFF.

The chain combines TRBV6-2 or TRBV6-3 with TRBJ1-6; D may be TRBD1 (5 bases). The CDR3 totals 16 residues. The germline gives CDR1 MNHEY, CDR2 SVGEGT. Trimming removed 0 bases from V and 8 bases from J, with 14 bases in between. The CDR3 DNA sequence: TGTGCCAGCAGTTACTCGGATGACAGTAGAGATTCACCCCTCCACTTT. Protein sequence: CASSYSDDSRDSPLHF.

The chain couples TRBV7-2 to TRBJ1-6, with 10 bases aligning to TRBD1. J was trimmed by 4 bases and V by 4 bases; bases with no gene match: 7. Germline CDR1 and CDR2: SGHTA and FQGNSA. CDR3 length equals 17 residues. The DNA of the CDR3 is TGTGCCAGCAGCTCATTGACAGGGGGCTTATATAATTCACCCCTCCACTTT. This codes for CASSSLTGGLYNSPLHF.

This rearrangement joins TRBV10-1 to TRBJ1-5; D perhaps matches TRBD1 (6 bases). CDR1 and CDR2 (germline): WNHNN, SYGVQD (reference sequence). The CDR3 covers 17 residues. V was pared by 10 bases and J by 0 bases, with 22 bases between. CDR3 residues: CANRTGPGWYSNQPQHF. The CDR3 DNA reads as TGCGCCAACCGAACAGGGCCCGGTTGGTATAGCAATCAGCCCCAGCATTTT.

This clone was observed once. The chain is built from TRBV30 and TRBJ1-5; no clear D. V lost 1 base to trimming and J lost 0 bases, with 10 bases between them. Germline values: CDR1 GTSNPN, CDR2 SVGIG (reference sequence). The CDR3 length is 15 residues. CDR3 sequence: CAWSGQANSNQPQHF. The CDR3 DNA reads TGTGCCTGGAGTGGGCAGGCTAATAGCAATCAGCCCCAGCATTTT.

This clone was recorded once. The chain uses TRBV5-8 and TRBJ1-5; 9 nucleotides match TRBD1. From germline, CDR1 is SGHTS and CDR2 YDEGEE. The CDR3 has 15 amino acids. Trimming removed 4 bases from V and 4 bases from J; junction bases left unmatched: 6. The chain's CDR3 is CASSTGGGGNQPQHF. The CDR3 DNA reads TGTGCCAGCAGCACAGGGGGCGGGGGAAATCAGCCCCAGCATTTT.

The chain has TRBV7-9 and TRBJ2-2, with D possibly matching TRBD1 (6 bases). The V gene's germline CDR1 is SEHNR and CDR2 FQNEAQ (reference sequence). The V and J ends lost 8 bases and 7 bases respectively, with 17 bases between them. This CDR3 is 14 amino acids long. CDR3 sequence: CASPRGGEFGELFF. CDR3 coding DNA: TGTGCCAGCCCCAGAGGGGGAGAGTTCGGGGAGCTGTTTTTT.

The genes are TRBV5-1 and TRBJ1-1, with a tentative D call TRBD1 (5 bases). Trimming left V 0 bases short and J 5 bases short, with 14 bases between. The CDR3 sequence is 15 residues long. Germline CDR1 reads SGHRS; CDR2 reads YFSETQ. The CDR3 here is CASSLAAGLATEAFF. The CDR3, as DNA: TGCGCCAGCAGCTTGGCCGCAGGGTTGGCGACTGAAGCTTTCTTT.

V gene TRBV18 combines with J gene TRBJ1-1; D perhaps matches TRBD1 (6 bases). V lost 0 bases, J lost 6 bases, and 11 bases lay in between. Germline values: CDR1 KGHSH, CDR2 LQKENI. The CDR3 consists of 14 residues. CDR3 in amino acids: CASSPPGRGAEAFF. The CDR3 nucleotides read TGTGCCAGCTCACCACCGGGGAGGGGGGCTGAAGCTTTCTTT.

The count of this clone is one. The V gene is TRBV18, the J gene TRBJ1-2, with 8 bases matching TRBD1. CDR1 is KGHSH and CDR2 is LQKENI in the germline V gene. The trim removed 4 bases at V and 2 bases at J, leaving 3 bases unmatched. This CDR3 comprises 14 residues. The CDR3 here is CASSQGTGNYGYTF. For the CDR3, the DNA is TGTGCCAGCTCACAGGGGACAGGAAACTATGGCTACACCTTC.

V usage is TRBV2 and J usage is TRBJ1-6, with a weak D call TRBD1 (6 bases). Germline V CDR1 and CDR2: SNHLY, FYNNEI. The V end lost 3 bases, the J end lost 7 bases, and 16 bases lay between the germline ends. This CDR3 has 16 residues. In DNA, the CDR3 is TGTGCCAGCAGTGACAAATTGACAGGTCTGAATTCACCCCTCCACTTT. Residues: CASSDKLTGLNSPLHF.

The sample holds one count of this clone. The chain is built from TRBV7-9 and TRBJ2-1; 7 nucleotides match TRBD1. V trimming: 10 bases; J trimming: 7 bases; junction bases outside the gene matches: 10. The CDR3 loop spans 13 amino acids. The germline CDR1 and CDR2 sequences are SEHNR and FQNEAQ (reference sequence). In DNA, the CDR3 is TGTGCCATCGACAGGGTGAGGAGGAATGAGCAGTTCTTC. This sequence encodes CAIDRVRRNEQFF.

This clone was recorded at least ten times. The genes are TRBV5-4 and TRBJ2-1; 11 nucleotides agree with TRBD2. CDR1 and CDR2 from the germline V gene are SGHNT and YYREEE (reference sequence). Trimming took 4 bases from V and 9 from J; bases not matched to a gene: 12. The CDR3 is 16 amino acids. The CDR3 bases are TGTGCCAGCAGCCCTACTAGCGGGGGCCCTTCGGGTGAGCAGTTCTTC. Translated, it gives CASSPTSGGPSGEQFF.

This rearrangement joins TRBV20-1 to TRBJ1-1, with D tentatively TRBD1 (6 bases). CDR3 length equals 12 residues. Germline values: CDR1 DFQATT, CDR2 SNEGSKA (reference sequence). Trimming pared 3 bases from V and 6 bases from J, leaving 11 bases between. The CDR3 sequence: CSASWGGSEAFF. The DNA for the CDR3 is TGCAGTGCTAGTTGGGGGGGCTCTGAAGCTTTCTTT.

J is TRBJ1-2 and V is TRBV27, with 7 bases lining up with TRBD1. This CDR3 region has 13 residues. V trimming: 4 bases; J trimming: 7 bases; junction bases outside the gene matches: 6. Germline V CDR1 and CDR2: MNHEY, SMNVEV (reference sequence). CDR3 sequence: CASSSTGFSGYTF. For the CDR3, the DNA is TGTGCCAGCAGTTCGACAGGGTTTTCTGGCTACACCTTC.

V and J are TRBV7-2 and TRBJ2-5; TRBD2 agrees at 9 bases. Unmatched junction bases numbered 7, after V lost 5 bases and J lost 6 bases. The CDR3 spans 14 residues. Per germline, CDR1 SGHTA and CDR2 FQGNSA. CDR3 bases: TGTGCCAGCAGCCTAACCGGGACTAGCAAGACCCAGTACTTC. This translates into CASSLTGTSKTQYF.

The V and J genes are TRBV11-2 and TRBJ1-2, with 7 bases that match TRBD1. The CDR3 has 15 residues. Germline assignment: CDR1 SGHAT and CDR2 FQNNGV. V was pared by 5 bases and J by 3 bases, with 9 bases of the junction left unmatched. The CDR3 bases are TGTGCCAGCAGCCCAGGCAGGGGGAATGACTATGGCTACACCTTC. This gives the protein CASSPGRGNDYGYTF.

This rearrangement joins TRBV2 to TRBJ1-2, with 7 positions matching TRBD1. This CDR3 has 15 amino acids. CDR1 SNHLY and CDR2 FYNNEI come from the germline V gene. The V and J ends lost 2 bases and 1 base, in that order; junction bases with no gene match: 4. The CDR3 DNA follows: TGTGCCAGCAGTGAAAGGACAGGACGTAACTATGGCTACACCTTC. It is translated as CASSERTGRNYGYTF.

The chain recombines TRBV5-1 with TRBJ2-3; 8 bases align to TRBD2. Germline V gene data show CDR1 as SGHRS and CDR2 as YFSETQ. CDR3 size: 16 residues. The V gene end was trimmed by 3 bases and the J gene end by 2 bases; junction bases not matched to a gene: 8. CDR3 sequence: CASSWASGGTTDTQYF. For the CDR3, the DNA is TGCGCCAGCAGCTGGGCGAGCGGGGGTACCACAGATACGCAGTATTTT. The full variable domain, completed using reference TRBV5-1 and TRBJ2-3, is KAGVTQTPRYLIKTRGQQVTLSCSPISGHRSVSWYQQTPGQGLQFLFEYFSETQRNKGNFPGRFSGRQFSNSRSEMNVSTLELGDSALYLCASSWASGGTTDTQYFGPGTRLTVL.

This chain links TRBV27 with TRBJ2-3; the match to TRBD2 covers 13 bases. V lost 5 bases to trimming and J lost 1 base; unmatched junction nucleotides: 9. This CDR3 has 18 residues. Germline V gene data show CDR1 as MNHEY and CDR2 as SMNVEV (reference sequence). The CDR3 here is CASSVLAGGLKGTDTQYF. The CDR3 region has the DNA TGTGCCAGCAGTGTACTAGCGGGGGGGCTTAAGGGCACAGATACGCAGTATTTT.

This chain links TRBV2 with TRBJ1-3; 7 bases align to TRBD1. The CDR3 loop spans 13 amino acids. In germline, CDR1 is SNHLY, CDR2 FYNNEI. V lost 8 bases to trimming and J lost 9 bases; unmatched junction nucleotides: 10. CDR3 loop: CASGPTGTPTIYF. For the CDR3, the DNA is TGTGCCAGCGGTCCGACAGGGACACCCACCATATATTTT.

The chain is built from TRBV3-1 (or the pseudogene TRBV3-2) and TRBJ1-6; D gene unclear. The CDR3 spans 16 residues. Germline CDR1 is LGHDT and CDR2 is YNNKEL (reference sequence). V shed 0 bases and J shed 0 bases, with 6 bases lying between them. CDR3 sequence: CASSQEHSSYNSPLHF. The DNA of the CDR3 is TGTGCCAGCAGCCAAGAGCATAGCTCCTATAATTCACCCCTCCACTTT.

The chain employs TRBV19 and TRBJ1-1; D call uncertain. V was pared by 3 bases and J by 1 base, with 12 bases between. CDR3 length: 15 residues. The germline gives CDR1 LNHDA, CDR2 SQIVND (reference sequence). The CDR3 DNA reads as TGTGCCAGTAGTATTTCTGTAGCGAAGAACACTGAAGCTTTCTTT. Protein product: CASSISVAKNTEAFF.

The rearrangement uses TRBV19 and TRBJ2-1, with 14 bases matching TRBD2. Germline V gene lookup returns CDR1 LNHDA and CDR2 SQIVND (reference sequence). The trim removed 9 bases at V and 9 bases at J, leaving 7 bases unmatched. The CDR3 is made up of 14 amino acids. The CDR3 reads CASGTSGGNSEQFF. The CDR3 DNA sequence: TGTGCCAGCGGGACTAGCGGGGGAAACAGTGAGCAGTTCTTC.

The chain employs TRBV27 and TRBJ2-1; possible D gene TRBD2, 6 bases. The V gene's germline CDR1 is MNHEY and CDR2 SMNVEV (reference sequence). The length of the CDR3 is 18 residues. Trimming took 2 bases from V and 5 from J, leaving 22 bases between them. CDR3 in amino acids: CASSLGALRGTRNNEQFF. CDR3 DNA: TGTGCCAGCAGTTTAGGTGCTCTCCGGGGGACTCGTAACAATGAGCAGTTCTTC.

The chain joins TRBV7-8 to TRBJ2-3, with 8 bases aligning to TRBD2. CDR1 SGHVS and CDR2 FQNEAQ come from the germline V gene. This CDR3 contains 17 residues. The junction had 9 bases not matched to a gene; V was cut back by 3 bases and J by 1 base. CDR3 bases: TGTGCCAGCAGCTTTGGAAGCGGGGGTTACCGCACAGATACGCAGTATTTT. As protein: CASSFGSGGYRTDTQYF.

The V call is TRBV11-3, the J call TRBJ1-5, with 8 bases identical to TRBD1. Germline lookup yields CDR1 SGHNT and CDR2 YENEEA. There are 18 residues in the CDR3. The V gene end was trimmed by 0 bases and the J gene end by 4 bases; junction bases not matched to a gene: 11. The CDR3: CASSLEYDRGAPNQPQHF. CDR3 sequence (DNA): TGTGCCAGCAGCTTAGAATATGACAGGGGAGCACCTAATCAGCCCCAGCATTTT.

The chain combines TRBV12-3 or TRBV12-4 with TRBJ1-1; no clear D gene. V lost 1 base and J 10 bases, leaving 13 bases between the germline ends. The CDR3 is 13 residues long. For the CDR3, the DNA is TGTGCCAGCAGTTTAGTCGCGGGAATCGGAGCTTTCTTT. Translated: CASSLVAGIGAFF.